This T cell receptor beta chain emerged from a study of response to subunit inactivated influenza vaccine. TCRdb itself ran the RT-PCR reads through MiXCR, one entry per CDR3 protein. Among around 710,000 distinct CDR3 sequences, 11% to 15% were seen once, and the ten largest hold around 7%. The CDR3 covers 15 residues. Looked up from germline, CDR1 is SGHRS and CDR2 is YFSETQ. The J segment lost 6 bases and the V segment lost 4 bases, leaving 9 bases of the junction unmatched. Study outcomes and limitations: That few new T cells are recruited by each seasonal influenza vaccination was the authors' suggestion.

In its sample, this clonotype was seen a few times. The antigen remains undetermined. The chain has TRBV5-1 and TRBJ2-7, with TRBD1 matching over 11 bases. The sequence was collected from a man aged 45-60 years who received an inactivated influenza vaccine. This sample comprised PBMCs from blood, obtained 14 to 15 days before vaccination. CDR3 residues: CASSVTGTGGGEQYF. The CDR3 nucleotides read TGCGCCAGCAGCGTGACCGGGACAGGGGGGGGCGAGCAGTACTTC.